This TCR beta chain originates from a study of blood T cell repertoires in COVID-19 (dated by TCRdb to the early 2020s). For context, the study as a whole: The collaborator samples originated in the United States, Italy and Spain and spanned the acute and convalescent phases of COVID-19. The prospective study material was composed of cDNA or gDNA derived from T cells, B-cell-depleted T cells, or PBMCs. Subjects who had been exposed to COVID-19, were actively infected with it, or had recovered from it provided the deeply sampled blood TCRbeta repertoires that made up the dataset. The repertoires were released in a freely available public database meant as a resource for research on the immune response to SARS-CoV-2. Samples were obtained from the ongoing ImmuneRACE study (first 160 participants) and from over a thousand subjects provided by 6 global collaborators. Nearly every sample came with metadata listing a de-identified subject ID, COVID-19 status, age in years and sex. Where available, HLA class I and class II types were taken from metadata supplied by the sample provider and were not determined by assay-based typing. Study-wide findings and limitations: The quantity of clinical and demographic metadata differed by source and by participant and was supplied without curation.

With respect to this clone: Its antigen is unknown. Base qualities are not recorded, but no much larger clone differs from it by a single base.

The immunoSEQ Assay, a bias-controlled multiplex PCR, was used to amplify TCRbeta CDR3 regions from genomic DNA. In the source study's methods: The number of nucleated cells in each sample was estimated from the amplification of reference gene primers within the assay. To quantify the absolute abundance of each unique TCRbeta CDR3 rearrangement, sequence reads were collapsed and filtered. Productive Simpson clonality was computed per sample as the square root of Simpson's diversity index over productive rearrangements. TCRdb took over this immuneACCESS table, retaining in-frame rearrangements with V and J assigned. Such tables are incomplete; in checked studies, under half of the missing clones stem from an unresolved V gene, and the remainder is unexplained. V and J calls and clone size are those listed in that table; D and trimming were worked out from the DNA. Present in this sample are over 150,000 clones, approximately 85% of which were seen just once. 1% to 1.2% of the sample lies in the top ten.

The collaborating institutions used their own protocols to collect whole blood in K2EDTA tubes. For TCRbeta analysis, collaborators shipped samples as frozen whole blood, isolated PBMCs, or DNA extracted from either of those sample types. The germline V gene specifies SGHRS as CDR1 and YFSETQ as CDR2. V is shortened by 4 bases, J by 1 base, and the region joining them spans 14 bases. The CDR3 covers 15 residues, taking in both the cysteine and the phenylalanine. The kept DNA is CDR3 alone, 45 bases in frame from the first base. This chain joins TRBV5-1 to TRBJ1-1, with no reliable assignment of the D segment. Sequencing was carried out using peripheral blood. The sequence was obtained from a man aged 40-50 years with acute or convalescent COVID-19. This receptor carries the CDR3 CASSDGFLKNTEAFF. The DNA sequence is as follows: TGCGCCAGCAGCGATGGCTTTCTGAAGAACACTGAAGCTTTCTTT.